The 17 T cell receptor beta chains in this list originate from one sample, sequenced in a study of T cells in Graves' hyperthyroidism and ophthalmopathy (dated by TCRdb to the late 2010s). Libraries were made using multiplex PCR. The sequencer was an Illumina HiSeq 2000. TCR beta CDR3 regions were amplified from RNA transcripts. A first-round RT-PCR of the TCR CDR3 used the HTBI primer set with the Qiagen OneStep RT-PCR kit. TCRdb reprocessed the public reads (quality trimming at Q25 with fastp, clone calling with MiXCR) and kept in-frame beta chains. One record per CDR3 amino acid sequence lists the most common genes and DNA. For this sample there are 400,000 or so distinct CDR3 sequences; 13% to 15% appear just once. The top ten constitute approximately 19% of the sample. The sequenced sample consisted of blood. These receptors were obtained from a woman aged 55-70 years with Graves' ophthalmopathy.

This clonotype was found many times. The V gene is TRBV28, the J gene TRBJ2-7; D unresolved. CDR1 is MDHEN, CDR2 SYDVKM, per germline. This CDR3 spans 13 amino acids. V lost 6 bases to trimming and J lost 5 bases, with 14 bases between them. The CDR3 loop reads CASSPQGYNEQYF. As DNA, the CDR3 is TGTGCCAGCAGCCCTCAAGGGTACAACGAGCAGTACTTC.

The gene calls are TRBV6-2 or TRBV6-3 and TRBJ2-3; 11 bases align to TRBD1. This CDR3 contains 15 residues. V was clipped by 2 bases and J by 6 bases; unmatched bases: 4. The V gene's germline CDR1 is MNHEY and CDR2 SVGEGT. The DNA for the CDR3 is TGTGCCAGCAGTTACGGGACAGGGGGGTATGATACGCAGTATTTT. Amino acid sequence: CASSYGTGGYDTQYF.

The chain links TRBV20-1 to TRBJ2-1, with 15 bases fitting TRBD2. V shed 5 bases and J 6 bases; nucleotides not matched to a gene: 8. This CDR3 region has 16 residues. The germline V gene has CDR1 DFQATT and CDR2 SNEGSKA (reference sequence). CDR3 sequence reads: CSAAGTSGRTPNEQFF. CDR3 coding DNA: TGCAGTGCTGCCGGGACTAGCGGGAGGACCCCCAATGAGCAGTTCTTC.

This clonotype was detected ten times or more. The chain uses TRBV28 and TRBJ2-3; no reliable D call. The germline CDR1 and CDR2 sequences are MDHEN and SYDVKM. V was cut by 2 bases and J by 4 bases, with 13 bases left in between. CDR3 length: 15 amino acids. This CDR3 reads CASSLPTALADTQYF. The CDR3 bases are TGTGCCAGCAGTTTACCGACGGCATTGGCAGATACGCAGTATTTT.

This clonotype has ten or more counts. CDR3 amino acids: CAWSGDEVYEQFF. DNA of the CDR3: TGTGCCTGGAGTGGAGACGAAGTCTATGAGCAGTTCTTC. V is TRBV30 and J is TRBJ2-1; D uncertain. CDR3 length equals 13 residues. The ends were cut back, 1 base at V and 8 bases at J, with 12 bases in the middle. Per germline, CDR1 GTSNPN and CDR2 SVGIG (reference sequence).

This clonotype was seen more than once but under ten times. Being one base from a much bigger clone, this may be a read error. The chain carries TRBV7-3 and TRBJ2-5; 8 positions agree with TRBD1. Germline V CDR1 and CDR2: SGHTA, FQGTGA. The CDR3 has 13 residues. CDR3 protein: CTSSTGGEGTQYF. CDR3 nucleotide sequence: TGTACCAGCAGTACAGGGGGAGAGGGGACCCAGTACTTC.

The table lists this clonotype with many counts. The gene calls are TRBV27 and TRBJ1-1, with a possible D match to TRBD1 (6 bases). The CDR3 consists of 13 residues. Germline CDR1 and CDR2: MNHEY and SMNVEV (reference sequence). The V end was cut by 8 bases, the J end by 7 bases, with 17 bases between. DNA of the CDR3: TGTGCCAGCCGGACGGGGGGCCTGGGTGAAGCTTTCTTT. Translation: CASRTGGLGEAFF.

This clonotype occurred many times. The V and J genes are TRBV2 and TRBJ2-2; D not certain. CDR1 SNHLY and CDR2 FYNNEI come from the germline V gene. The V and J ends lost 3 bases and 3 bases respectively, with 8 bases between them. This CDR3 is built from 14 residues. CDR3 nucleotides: TGTGCCAGCAGTGATGGGGTGGACACCGGGGAGCTGTTTTTT. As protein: CASSDGVDTGELFF.

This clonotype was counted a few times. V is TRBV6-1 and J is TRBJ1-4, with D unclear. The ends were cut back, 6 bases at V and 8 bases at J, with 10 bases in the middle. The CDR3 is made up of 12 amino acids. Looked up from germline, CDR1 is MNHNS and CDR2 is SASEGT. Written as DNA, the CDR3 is TGTGCCAGCAGGGACTTTTCGGAAAAACTGTTTTTT. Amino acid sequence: CASRDFSEKLFF.

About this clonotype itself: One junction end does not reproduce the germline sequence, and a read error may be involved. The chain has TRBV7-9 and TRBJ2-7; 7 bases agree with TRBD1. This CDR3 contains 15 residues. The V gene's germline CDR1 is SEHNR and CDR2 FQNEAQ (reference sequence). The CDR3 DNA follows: TGTGCCAGCCAGCTGGAAGGGGGCTACTCCTACGAGCAGTGCTTC. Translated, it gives CASQLEGGYSYEQCF.

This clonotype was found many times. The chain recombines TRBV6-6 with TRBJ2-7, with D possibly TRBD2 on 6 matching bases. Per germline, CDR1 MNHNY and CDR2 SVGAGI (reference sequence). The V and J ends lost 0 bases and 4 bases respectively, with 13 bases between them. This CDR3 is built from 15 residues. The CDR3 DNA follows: TGTGCCAGCAGTTACTCGACTAGTAGGCAGTACGAGCAGTACTTC. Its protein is CASSYSTSRQYEQYF.

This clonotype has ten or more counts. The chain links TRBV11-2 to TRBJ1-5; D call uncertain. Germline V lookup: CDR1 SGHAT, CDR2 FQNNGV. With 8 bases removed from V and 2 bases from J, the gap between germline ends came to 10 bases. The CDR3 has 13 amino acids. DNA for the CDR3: TGTGCCAGCGGGGATACGCGCAATCAGCCCCAGCATTTT. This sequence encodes CASGDTRNQPQHF. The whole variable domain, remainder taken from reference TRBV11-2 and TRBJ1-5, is EAGVAQSPRYKIIEKRQSVAFWCNPISGHATLYWYQQILGQGPKLLIQFQNNGVVDDSQLPKDRFSAERLKGVDSTLKIQPAKLEDSAVYLCASGDTRNQPQHFGDGTRLSIL.

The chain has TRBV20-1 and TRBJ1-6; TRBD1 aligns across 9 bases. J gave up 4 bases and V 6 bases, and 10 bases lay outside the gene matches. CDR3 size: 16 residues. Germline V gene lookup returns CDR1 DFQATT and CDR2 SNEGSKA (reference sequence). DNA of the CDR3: TGCAGTGCACCCCGGGACAGGGCCCGGTATAATTCACCCCTCCACTTT. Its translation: CSAPRDRARYNSPLHF.

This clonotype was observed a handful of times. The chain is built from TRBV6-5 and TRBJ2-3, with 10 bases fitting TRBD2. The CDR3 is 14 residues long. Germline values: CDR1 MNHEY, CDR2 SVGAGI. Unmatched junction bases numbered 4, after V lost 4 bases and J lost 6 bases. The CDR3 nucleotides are TGTGCCAGCAGTTCCTCGACTAGCGGGGATACGCAGTATTTT. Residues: CASSSSTSGDTQYF.

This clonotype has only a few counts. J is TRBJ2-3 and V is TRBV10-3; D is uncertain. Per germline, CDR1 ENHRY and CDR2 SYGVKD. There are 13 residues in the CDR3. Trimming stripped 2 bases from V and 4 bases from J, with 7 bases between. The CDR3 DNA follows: TGTGCCATCAGTGAGCGGAGCCCAGATACGCAGTATTTT. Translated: CAISERSPDTQYF.

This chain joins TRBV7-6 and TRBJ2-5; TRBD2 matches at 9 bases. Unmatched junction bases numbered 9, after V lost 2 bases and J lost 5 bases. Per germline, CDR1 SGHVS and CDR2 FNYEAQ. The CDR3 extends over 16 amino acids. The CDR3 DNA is TGTGCCAGCAGCTTAACCTTAGCGGGAGCTGGGGAGACCCAGTACTTC. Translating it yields CASSLTLAGAGETQYF.

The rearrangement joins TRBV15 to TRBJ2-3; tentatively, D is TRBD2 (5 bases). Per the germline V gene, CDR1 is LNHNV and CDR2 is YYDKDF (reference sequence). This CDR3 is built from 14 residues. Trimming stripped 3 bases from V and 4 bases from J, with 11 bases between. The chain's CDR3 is CATSRILSADTQYF. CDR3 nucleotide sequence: TGTGCCACCAGCAGGATTCTTAGCGCAGATACGCAGTATTTT.